Below are 7 T cell receptor beta chains sequenced from a single sample in a study of T cell clonality in common variable immunodeficiency. The study's findings and limits: Reportedly, TCR beta sequences from common variable immunodeficiency showed fewer deletions and N-nucleotide insertions.

TCRdb keeps only in-frame clones here, not all; method: immunoSEQ multiplex PCR. The sample gives several thousand clones, none seen only once, and the top ten clones hold 4.5% to 5.5%. No antigens are known for them. Sample: peripheral blood mononuclear cells. Receptor source: a human donor with common variable immunodeficiency.

By share of the sample, this clone is medium-sized. The read finishes 3 residues shy of the CDR3 end, and the germline J gene is used to complete it. This chain joins TRBV20-1 and TRBJ2-1; D gene ambiguous. This CDR3 has 16 amino acids. V gave up 0 bases and J gave up 8 bases, with 20 bases separating them. From germline, CDR1 is DFQATT and CDR2 SNEGSKA (reference sequence). This chain's CDR3 is CSARDPASLALDEQFF. The part of the CDR3 DNA that was read is TGCAGTGCTAGAGATCCCGCTAGTCTGGCTCTCGATGAG.

In its sample, this clone ranks as medium-sized. The CDR3 extends 3 residues past the end of the read, so its final part is completed from the germline J gene. This chain connects TRBV18 to TRBJ2-2, with a tentative D call TRBD2 (6 bases). Trimming took 4 bases from V and 1 from J, leaving 13 bases between them. The CDR3 totals 16 residues. Germline CDR1 reads KGHSH; CDR2 reads LQKENI. CDR3 loop: CASSRLVQQNTGELFF. The CDR3 DNA, read in part, is TGTGCCAGCTCACGACTAGTACAGCAGAACACCGGGGAG.

This clone qualifies as medium-sized. The CDR3 end falls 3 residues outside the read, so it is completed with the germline J gene. This chain connects TRBV18 to TRBJ2-1, with TRBD1 identical over 7 bases. This CDR3 contains 16 residues. CDR1 is KGHSH, CDR2 LQKENI, per germline. Germline trimming cut 4 bases from V and 8 bases from J; bases unmatched to any gene: 14. The CDR3 DNA, read in part, is TGTGCCAGCTCACAGACAGGGATAGCGCGTAACCATGAG. It codes for CASSQTGIARNHE. The whole CDR3 region reads CASSQTGIARNHEQFF.

Concerning this clone itself: The read stops 3 residues short of the end of the CDR3; the missing end is completed from the germline J gene. The chain employs TRBV7-6 and TRBJ2-7; 7 bases match TRBD1. This CDR3 contains 14 residues. Germline V lookup: CDR1 SGHVS, CDR2 FNYEAQ. Trimming took 5 bases from V and 0 from J; bases not matched to a gene: 4. CDR3 bases read: TGTGCCAGCAGCACGGGACAGAACTCCTACGAG. It specifies CASSTGQNSYE. The whole CDR3 is CASSTGQNSYEQYF. Combining the CDR3 with reference TRBV7-6 and TRBJ2-7 gives the whole variable domain GAGVSQSPRYKVTKRGQDVALRCDPISGHVSLYWYRQALGQGPEFLTYFNYEAQQDKSGLPNDRFSAERPEGSISTLTIQRTEQRDSAMYRCASSTGQNSYEQYFGPGTRLTVT.

This clone was detected only a few times. The read halts 3 residues ahead of the CDR3 end, with the missing end drawn from the germline J gene. This chain uses TRBV6-4 with TRBJ2-1; 12 nucleotides agree with TRBD2. Trimming removed 4 bases from V and 7 bases from J; junction bases left unmatched: 2. Germline V gives CDR1 MRHNA, CDR2 SNTAGT. CDR3 size: 14 residues. CDR3 bases read: TGTGCCAGCAGTGCCGGGACTAGCGGGAATGAG. Its translation is CASSAGTSGNE. The complete CDR3 protein is CASSAGTSGNEQFF.

About this clone: The DNA ends 3 residues before the CDR3 does, and the rest of the CDR3 is filled in from the germline J gene. This chain links TRBV19 with TRBJ2-1; 9 nucleotides agree with TRBD2. The CDR3 runs to 14 residues. J was trimmed by 7 bases and V by 6 bases; bases with no gene match: 7. The germline CDR1 and CDR2 sequences are LNHDA and SQIVND (reference sequence). The chain's CDR3 is CASSHSGSLNEQFF. The CDR3 bases that were read are TGTGCCAGTAGCCATAGCGGGAGTCTGAATGAG.

Notes on this clone: The read falls 3 residues short of the CDR3 end, and the missing part is taken from the germline J gene. The chain links TRBV7-2 to TRBJ2-7; D is perhaps TRBD2 (5 bases). This CDR3 has 12 amino acids. In germline, CDR1 is SGHTA, CDR2 FQGNSA. Trimming took off 5 bases at V and 5 bases at J, with 10 bases between the two ends. This chain's CDR3 is CASSPGIHEQYF. Partial CDR3 DNA: TGTGCCAGCAGCCCGGGGATCCACGAG.